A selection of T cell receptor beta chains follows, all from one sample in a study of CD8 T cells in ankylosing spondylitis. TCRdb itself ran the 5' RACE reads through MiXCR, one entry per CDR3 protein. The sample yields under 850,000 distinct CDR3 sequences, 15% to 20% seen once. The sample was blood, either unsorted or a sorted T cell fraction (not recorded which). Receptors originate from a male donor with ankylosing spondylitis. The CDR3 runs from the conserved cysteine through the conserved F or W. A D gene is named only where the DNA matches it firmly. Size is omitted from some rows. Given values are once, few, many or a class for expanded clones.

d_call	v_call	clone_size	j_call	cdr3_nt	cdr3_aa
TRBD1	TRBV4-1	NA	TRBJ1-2	TGCGCCAGCAGCCAGCAGACAGGGATGGAAGGCTACACCTTC	CASSQQTGMEGYTF
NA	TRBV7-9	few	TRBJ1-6	TGTGCCAGCAGCTTAGTCCCCCGGATTTCACCCCTCCACTTT	CASSLVPRISPLHF
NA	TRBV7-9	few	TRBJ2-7	TGTGCCAGCAGCTTTGGGGTGGTCGACGAGCAGTACTTC	CASSFGVVDEQYF
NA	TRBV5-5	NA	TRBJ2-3	TGTGCCAGCAGCGATGGGTTGCGTCCAGACACAGATACGCAGTATTTT	CASSDGLRPDTDTQYF
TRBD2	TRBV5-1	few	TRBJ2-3	TGCGCCAGCAGGGCCGGGACTAGTGGAGATACGCAGTATTTT	CASRAGTSGDTQYF
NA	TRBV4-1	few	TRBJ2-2	TGCGCCAGCAGCCGCGCGGAGCCGGGCGCCACCGGGGAGCTGTTTTTT	CASSRAEPGATGELFF
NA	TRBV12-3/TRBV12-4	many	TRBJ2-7	TGTGCCAGTCGGGGGAACACCTACGAGCAGTACTTC	CASRGNTYEQYF
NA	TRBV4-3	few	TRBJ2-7	TGCGCCAGCAGCCAAAACCCTACGGGCTACGAGCAGTACTTC	CASSQNPTGYEQYF
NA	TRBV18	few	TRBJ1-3	TGTGCCAGCTCACCACCGGGTTCTGGGGTAACAGCGCAATCCTCTGGAAACACCATATATTTT	CASSPPGSGVTAQSSGNTIYF
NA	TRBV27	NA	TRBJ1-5	TGTGCCAGCAGTTCCGGCCTGTCTTCATGGGGCAATCAGCCCCAGCATTTT	CASSSGLSSWGNQPQHF
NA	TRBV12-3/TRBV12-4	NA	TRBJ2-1	TGTGCCACCTTTGGGACGTATTCCTACAATGAGCAGTTCTTC	CATFGTYSYNEQFF
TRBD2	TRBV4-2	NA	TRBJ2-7	TGTGCCAGCAGCCAAGCCCTGGGACTAGCGGGGTCCTACGAGCAGTACTTC	CASSQALGLAGSYEQYF
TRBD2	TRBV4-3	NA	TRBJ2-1	TGCGCCAGCAGCCAAGGGGATAGCGGGAGGTGGGATGAGCAGTTCTTC	CASSQGDSGRWDEQFF
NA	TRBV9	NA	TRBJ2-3	TGTGCCAGCAGCGTAACGGACAGCACATTCACAGATACGCAGTATTTT	CASSVTDSTFTDTQYF
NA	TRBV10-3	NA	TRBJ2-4	TGTGCCATCAGTGCCGGGGGTGCAAACATTCAGTACTTC	CAISAGGANIQYF
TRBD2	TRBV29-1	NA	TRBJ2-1	TGCAGCGGGGAAAGGGCGGGGGATACTTACAATGAGCAGTTCTTC	CSGERAGDTYNEQFF
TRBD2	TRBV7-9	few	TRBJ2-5	TGTGCCAGCAGCTTTAGCGGGGGGGCCCTCGAGACCCAGTACTTC	CASSFSGGALETQYF
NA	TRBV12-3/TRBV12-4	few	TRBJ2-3	TGTACCCGCAGTTTAAATCGATTTGCGGAGGGGACCACAGATACGCAGTATTTT	CTRSLNRFAEGTTDTQYF
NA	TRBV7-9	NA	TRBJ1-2	TGTGCCAGCAGACCAGGGCCTCCCTCCTATGGCTACACCTTC	CASRPGPPSYGYTF
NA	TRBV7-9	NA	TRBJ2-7	TGTGCCAGCACCTTCGCCGGGGGCTACGAGCAGTACTTC	CASTFAGGYEQYF
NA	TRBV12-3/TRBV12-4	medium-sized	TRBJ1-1	TGTGCCAGCAGTTTATTGGGATTCATCGCTTTCTTT	CASSLLGFIAFF
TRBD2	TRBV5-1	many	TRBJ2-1	TGCGCCAGCAGCTTTGAGGGACTAGCGGAAAATGAGCAGTTCTTC	CASSFEGLAENEQFF
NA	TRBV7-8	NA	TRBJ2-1	TGTGCCAGCAGCTCCCCCTTTGGAACGATCCTCAATGAGCAGTTCTTC	CASSSPFGTILNEQFF
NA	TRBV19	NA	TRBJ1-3	TGTGCCAGTAGTATCTCCGGGAGTGACGGAAACACCATATATTTT	CASSISGSDGNTIYF
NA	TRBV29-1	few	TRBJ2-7	TGCAGCGTTTTTTTAGAATACGAGCAGTACTTC	CSVFLEYEQYF
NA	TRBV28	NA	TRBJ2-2	TGTGCCAGCAGTTTAGGCAAGAAAAAGGGAATCGCCGGGGAGCTGTTTTTT	CASSLGKKKGIAGELFF
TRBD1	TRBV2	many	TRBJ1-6	TGTGCCAGCAGTGTGACAGGGGATAATTCACCCCTCCACTTT	CASSVTGDNSPLHF